The rows below give T cell receptor beta chains drawn from one sample of a study of early stage breast cancer tumors. Sequencing used immunoSEQ multiplex PCR; TCRdb keeps in-frame clones, though not all of them. The sample carries fewer than 70,000 clones, 65% to 85% recorded once. The specimen sequenced was blood. Receptors originate from a person aged 40-50 years with breast cancer. The CDR3 runs from the conserved cysteine through the conserved F or W. The D gene is left open where the match is weak. The size entry is marked missing in some rows and otherwise reads once, few, many or a size class.

cdr3_aa | cdr3_nt | v_call | d_call | cdr3_length | clone_size | j_call
CATRGDLGTGELFF | TGTGCCACCAGGGGGGACCTCGGCACCGGGGAGCTGTTTTTT | TRBV10-3 | . | 14 | once | TRBJ2-2
CASSIVGAGAYEQYF | TGTGCCAGTAGTATAGTTGGAGCGGGAGCTTACGAGCAGTACTTC | TRBV19 | TRBD2 | 15 | . | TRBJ2-7
CASSESGTLSFANTGELFF | TGTGCCAGCAGTGAAAGTGGGACCCTCTCGTTCGCGAACACCGGGGAGCTGTTTTTT | TRBV2 | . | 19 | . | TRBJ2-2
CASSSTGTGSYEQYF | TGTGCCAGCAGCTCCACCGGGACAGGCTCCTACGAGCAGTACTTC | TRBV7-8 | TRBD1 | 15 | . | TRBJ2-7
CASSQTSGLASTDTQYF | TGTGCCAGCAGCCAGACTTCCGGACTAGCGTCCACAGATACGCAGTATTTT | TRBV14 | TRBD2 | 17 | . | TRBJ2-3
CASSLTSGANTGELFF | TGTGCCAGCAGCTTGACTAGCGGGGCGAACACCGGGGAGCTGTTTTTT | TRBV7-3 | TRBD2 | 16 | . | TRBJ2-2
CASSFPRGRAGVDEQFF | TGTGCCAGCAGCTTCCCCCGCGGGAGGGCGGGGGTGGATGAGCAGTTCTTC | TRBV7-9 | TRBD2 | 17 | . | TRBJ2-1
CASRAGRQPQHF | TGTGCCAGCAGGGCAGGGAGACAGCCCCAGCATTTT | TRBV28 | . | 12 | . | TRBJ1-5
CASSSRGGANTGELFF | TGTGCCAGCAGCTCCCGGGGAGGGGCCAACACCGGGGAGCTGTTTTTT | TRBV7-2 | TRBD2 | 16 | . | TRBJ2-2
CASSFRDRGEKLFF | TGTGCCAGCAGCTTCCGGGACAGGGGTGAAAAACTGTTTTTT | TRBV7-9 | TRBD1 | 14 | . | TRBJ1-4
CASSQGQGDEKLFF | TGTGCCAGCAGCCAGGGACAGGGTGACGAAAAACTGTTTTTT | TRBV5-6 | TRBD1 | 14 | . | TRBJ1-4
CATSRGTSGRNTGELFF | TGTGCCACCAGCAGAGGCACTAGCGGGAGGAACACCGGGGAGCTGTTTTTT | TRBV15 | TRBD2 | 17 | once | TRBJ2-2
CASRPPGLGAEQYF | TGTGCCAGCAGGCCCCCGGGACTAGGAGCCGAGCAGTACTTC | TRBV6-1 | TRBD2 | 14 | . | TRBJ2-7
CASSLGQDRSYEQYF | TGTGCCAGCAGCTTAGGGCAGGATCGTTCCTACGAGCAGTACTTC | TRBV7-2 | . | 15 | . | TRBJ2-7
CSVRTAANYGYTF | TGCAGCGTCCGGACGGCAGCTAACTATGGCTACACCTTC | TRBV29-1 | . | 13 | few | TRBJ1-2
CASSPLGALTGELFF | TGTGCCAGCAGCCCGCTGGGGGCGCTAACCGGGGAGCTGTTTTTT | TRBV11-2 | . | 15 | . | TRBJ2-2
CATRGGNQPQHF | TGTGCCACCCGGGGCGGCAATCAGCCCCAGCATTTT | TRBV2 | . | 12 | . | TRBJ1-5
CATSREFSTDTQYF | TGTGCCACCAGCAGGGAGTTCAGCACAGATACGCAGTATTTT | TRBV15 | . | 14 | . | TRBJ2-3
CASSLGWQGRGRDTQYF | TGTGCCAGCAGCTTAGGTTGGCAGGGACGTGGGCGGGATACGCAGTATTTT | TRBV13 | . | 17 | once | TRBJ2-3
CASSSKSGGLGEKLFF | TGTGCCAGCAGCTCAAAATCAGGGGGCCTAGGGGAAAAACTGTTTTTT | TRBV13 | TRBD1 | 16 | once | TRBJ1-4